A selection of T cell receptor beta chains follows, all from one sample in a study of blood T cells in healthy people across ages. Via MiXCR, TCRdb re-called the 5' RACE reads, giving one row per CDR3 protein. The data contain approximately 800,000 distinct CDR3 sequences, about 46% of them singletons. The sequenced material came from blood. All receptors derive from an elderly man in good health. Each CDR3 is given with its conserved first and last residue. A D gene is named only where the DNA matches it firmly. Where a row states a size, it is once, few, many or the class of an expanded clone; other rows omit it.

j_call | clone_size | d_call | v_call | cdr3_nt | cdr3_aa
TRBJ2-3 | . | . | TRBV20-1 | TGCAGTGCATATACAGGGTATAGCACAGCTACGCAGTATTTT | CSAYTGYSTATQYF
TRBJ2-7 | . | TRBD2 | TRBV20-1 | TGCAGTGCTAGTTCATGGGGGAGGGCCTCGGACGAGCAGTACTTC | CSASSWGRASDEQYF
TRBJ1-2 | . | TRBD1 | TRBV3-1 | TGTGCCAGCAGCCTTAAGACAGGGGAGGCCTATGGCTACACCTTC | CASSLKTGEAYGYTF
TRBJ2-1 | . | . | TRBV20-1 | TGCAGTACTAGAGATCAGACTACCTACAATGAGCAGTTCTTC | CSTRDQTTYNEQFF
TRBJ2-7 | . | . | TRBV2 | TGTGCCAGCAGTGAGGCGGGAACAGGGTACGAGCAGTACTTC | CASSEAGTGYEQYF
TRBJ2-1 | few | TRBD2 | TRBV29-1 | TGCAGCGTTGATCGGGCGGGAGTACAGAATGAGCAGTTCTTC | CSVDRAGVQNEQFF
TRBJ2-1 | once | TRBD2 | TRBV4-2 | TGTGCCAGCAGCCCGCAGGTTCTAGCGGGAGTCAGGGAGCAGTTCTTC | CASSPQVLAGVREQFF
TRBJ2-6 | many | . | TRBV20-1 | TGCAGTGCCGCACCTGGGGCCAACGTCCTGACTTTC | CSAAPGANVLTF
TRBJ2-3 | . | TRBD2 | TRBV5-1 | TGCGCCAGCAGCTTGGACGGGGGGGCGTACGATACGCAGTATTTT | CASSLDGGAYDTQYF
TRBJ2-1 | . | TRBD2 | TRBV20-1 | TGCAGTGCTAGAGATATGGCGGGAGGGCCGCATGAGCAGTTCTTC | CSARDMAGGPHEQFF
TRBJ2-3 | . | . | TRBV7-2 | TGTGCCAGCAGCCTACTGACTGGGGGGAATACGCAGTATTTT | CASSLLTGGNTQYF
TRBJ2-6 | many | . | TRBV2 | TGTGCCAGCGCTGGGGCCAACGTCCTGACTTTC | CASAGANVLTF
TRBJ2-7 | . | TRBD1 | TRBV29-1 | TGCAGCGTTGAGGACAGGGGGCGGGAGCAGTACTTC | CSVEDRGREQYF
TRBJ2-5 | . | . | TRBV4-3 | TGCGCCAGCAGCCAAGAGTGGAGCTCTGCTTACAATGAGCAGTACTTC | CASSQEWSSAYNEQYF
TRBJ1-2 | few | TRBD1 | TRBV20-1 | TGCAGTGTACCGGGACAGGGTTTTGGCTACACCTTC | CSVPGQGFGYTF
TRBJ2-3 | many | . | TRBV4-3 | TGCGCCAGCAGCCAACTTCTCACCACAGATACGCAGTATTTT | CASSQLLTTDTQYF
TRBJ2-2 | few | . | TRBV9 | TGTGCCAGCAGCGGGGCGAACACCGGGGAGCTGTTTTTT | CASSGANTGELFF
TRBJ2-1 | . | . | TRBV10-1 | TGCGCCAGCAGGGGTTGGACCGGAGACGACAATGAGCAGTTCTTC | CASRGWTGDDNEQFF
TRBJ1-2 | . | TRBD1 | TRBV7-2 | TGTGCCAGCAGCCCACCGGGACAGGGGTCGTATGGCTACACCTTC | CASSPPGQGSYGYTF
TRBJ2-4 | many | TRBD2 | TRBV29-1 | TGCAGCGTTCGGGGACTAGCGAGCGACATTCAGTACTTC | CSVRGLASDIQYF
TRBJ2-1 | . | TRBD2 | TRBV15 | TGTGCCACCAGCAGAGTTGGCGGGAGCAGCTACAATGAGCAGTTCTTC | CATSRVGGSSYNEQFF
TRBJ1-1 | . | TRBD1 | TRBV7-9 | TGTGCCAGCAGCCCCGGGACAGACGGCTGGACCACTGAAGCTTTCTTT | CASSPGTDGWTTEAFF
TRBJ2-1 | . | TRBD2 | TRBV7-9 | TGTGCCAGCAGCTTGGACGGGACTAGCGGGAGGTTTCTGTTCTTC | CASSLDGTSGRFLFF
TRBJ2-1 | . | TRBD1 | TRBV20-1 | TGCAGTGCTGTGGACCCGGGACAGGGGTACAATGAGCAGTTCTTC | CSAVDPGQGYNEQFF
TRBJ2-1 | . | . | TRBV7-2 | TGTGCCAGCAGCTCTAGGTTTGCCTTCGGGGACTACAATGAGCAGTTCTTC | CASSSRFAFGDYNEQFF
TRBJ2-2 | few | TRBD2 | TRBV12-3/TRBV12-4 | TGTGCCAGCAGTCCCAATTGGGGACTAAGGACGAACACCGGGGAGCTGTTTTTT | CASSPNWGLRTNTGELFF